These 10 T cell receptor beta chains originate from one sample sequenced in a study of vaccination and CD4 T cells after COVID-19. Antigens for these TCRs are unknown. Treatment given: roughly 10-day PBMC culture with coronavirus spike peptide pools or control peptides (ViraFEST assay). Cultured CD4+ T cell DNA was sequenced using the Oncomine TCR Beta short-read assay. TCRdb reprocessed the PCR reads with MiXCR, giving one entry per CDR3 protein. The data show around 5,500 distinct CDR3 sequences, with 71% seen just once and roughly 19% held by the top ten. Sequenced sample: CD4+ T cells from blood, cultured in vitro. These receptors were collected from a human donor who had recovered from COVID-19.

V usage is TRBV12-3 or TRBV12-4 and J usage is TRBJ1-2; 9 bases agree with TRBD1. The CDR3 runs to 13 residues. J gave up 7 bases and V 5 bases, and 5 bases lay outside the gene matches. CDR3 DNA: TGTGCCAGCAGTCCACAGGGGGCGCTTGGCTACACCTTC. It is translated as CASSPQGALGYTF.

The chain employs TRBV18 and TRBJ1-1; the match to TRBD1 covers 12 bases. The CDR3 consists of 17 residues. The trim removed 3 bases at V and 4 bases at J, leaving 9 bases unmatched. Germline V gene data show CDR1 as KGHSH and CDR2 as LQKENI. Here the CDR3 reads CASSPSGQGAWVTEAFF. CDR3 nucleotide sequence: TGTGCCAGCTCACCGTCGGGACAGGGGGCGTGGGTCACTGAAGCTTTCTTT.

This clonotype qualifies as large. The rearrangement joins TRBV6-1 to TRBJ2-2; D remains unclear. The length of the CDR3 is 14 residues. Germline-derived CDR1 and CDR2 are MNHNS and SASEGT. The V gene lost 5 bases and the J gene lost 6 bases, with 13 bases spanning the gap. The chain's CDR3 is CASSKGPTPGELFF. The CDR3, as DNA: TGTGCCAGCAGTAAGGGCCCGACACCCGGGGAGCTGTTTTTT.

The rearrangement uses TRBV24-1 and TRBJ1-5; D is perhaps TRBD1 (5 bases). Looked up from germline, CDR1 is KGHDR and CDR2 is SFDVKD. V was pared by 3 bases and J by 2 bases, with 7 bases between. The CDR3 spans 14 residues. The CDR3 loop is CATSDTTGNQPQHF. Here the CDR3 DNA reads TGTGCCACCAGTGATACGACAGGCAATCAGCCCCAGCATTTT.

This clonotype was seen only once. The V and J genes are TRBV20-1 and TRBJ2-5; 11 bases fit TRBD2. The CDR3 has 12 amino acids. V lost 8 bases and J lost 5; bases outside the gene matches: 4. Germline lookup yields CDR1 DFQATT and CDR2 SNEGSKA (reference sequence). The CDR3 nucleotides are TGCAGTATAGCGGGAGGGGTGGAGACCCAGTACTTC. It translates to CSIAGGVETQYF.

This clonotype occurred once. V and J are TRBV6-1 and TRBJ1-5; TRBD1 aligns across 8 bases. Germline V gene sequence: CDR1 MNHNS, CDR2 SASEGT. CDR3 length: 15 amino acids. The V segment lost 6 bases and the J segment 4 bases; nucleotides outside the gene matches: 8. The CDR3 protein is CASREDRVGNQPQHF. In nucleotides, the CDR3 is TGTGCCAGCAGGGAGGACAGGGTGGGGAATCAGCCCCAGCATTTT.

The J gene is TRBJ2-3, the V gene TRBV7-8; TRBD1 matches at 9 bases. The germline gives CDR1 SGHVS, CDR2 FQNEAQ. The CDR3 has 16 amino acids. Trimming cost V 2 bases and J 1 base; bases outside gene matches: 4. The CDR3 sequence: CASSLPRQGGTDTQYF. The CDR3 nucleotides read TGTGCCAGCAGCTTACCGAGACAGGGGGGCACAGATACGCAGTATTTT.

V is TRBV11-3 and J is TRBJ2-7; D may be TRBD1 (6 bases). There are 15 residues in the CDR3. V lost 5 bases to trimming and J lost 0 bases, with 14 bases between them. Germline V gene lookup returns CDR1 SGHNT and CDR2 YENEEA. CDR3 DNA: TGTGCCAGCAGCCAACAGGGCGCGGTCTCCTACGAGCAGTACTTC. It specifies CASSQQGAVSYEQYF. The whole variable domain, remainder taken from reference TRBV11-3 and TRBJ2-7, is EAGVVQSPRYKIIEKKQPVAFWCNPISGHNTLYWYLQNLGQGPELLIRYENEEAVDDSQLPKDRFSAERLKGVDSTLKIQPAELGDSAVYLCASSQQGAVSYEQYFGPGTRLTVT.

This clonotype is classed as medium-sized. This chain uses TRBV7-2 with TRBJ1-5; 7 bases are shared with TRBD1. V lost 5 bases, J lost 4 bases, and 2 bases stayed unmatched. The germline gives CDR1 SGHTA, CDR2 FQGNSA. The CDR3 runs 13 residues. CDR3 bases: TGTGCCAGCAGCATCAGGGGGAATCAGCCCCAGCATTTT. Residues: CASSIRGNQPQHF.

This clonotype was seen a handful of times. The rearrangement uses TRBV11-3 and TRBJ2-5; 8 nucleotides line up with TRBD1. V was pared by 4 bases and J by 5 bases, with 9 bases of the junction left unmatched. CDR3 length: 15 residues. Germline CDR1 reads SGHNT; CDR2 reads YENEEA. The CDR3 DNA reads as TGTGCCAGCAGCTCCTACCGGACAGGGTTGGAGACCCAGTACTTC. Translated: CASSSYRTGLETQYF.